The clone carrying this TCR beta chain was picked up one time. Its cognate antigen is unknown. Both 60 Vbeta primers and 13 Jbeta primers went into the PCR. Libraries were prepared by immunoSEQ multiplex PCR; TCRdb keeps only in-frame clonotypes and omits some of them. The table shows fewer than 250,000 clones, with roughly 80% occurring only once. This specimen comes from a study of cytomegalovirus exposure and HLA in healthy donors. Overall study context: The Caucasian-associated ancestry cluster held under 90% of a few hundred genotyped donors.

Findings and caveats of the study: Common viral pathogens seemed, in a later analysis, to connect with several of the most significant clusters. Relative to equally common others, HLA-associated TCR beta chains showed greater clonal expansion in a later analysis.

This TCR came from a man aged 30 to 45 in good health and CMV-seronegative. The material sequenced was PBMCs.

This CDR3 is CASRGTGLNSPLHF. CDR3 DNA: TGTGCCAGCAGGGGGACAGGTCTTAATTCACCCCTCCACTTT. The rearrangement joins TRBV6-1 to TRBJ1-6; 8 bases line up with TRBD1. The junction had 4 bases not matched to a gene; V was cut back by 6 bases and J by 6 bases. CDR1 MNHNS and CDR2 SASEGT come from the germline V gene. The length of the CDR3 is 14 residues.